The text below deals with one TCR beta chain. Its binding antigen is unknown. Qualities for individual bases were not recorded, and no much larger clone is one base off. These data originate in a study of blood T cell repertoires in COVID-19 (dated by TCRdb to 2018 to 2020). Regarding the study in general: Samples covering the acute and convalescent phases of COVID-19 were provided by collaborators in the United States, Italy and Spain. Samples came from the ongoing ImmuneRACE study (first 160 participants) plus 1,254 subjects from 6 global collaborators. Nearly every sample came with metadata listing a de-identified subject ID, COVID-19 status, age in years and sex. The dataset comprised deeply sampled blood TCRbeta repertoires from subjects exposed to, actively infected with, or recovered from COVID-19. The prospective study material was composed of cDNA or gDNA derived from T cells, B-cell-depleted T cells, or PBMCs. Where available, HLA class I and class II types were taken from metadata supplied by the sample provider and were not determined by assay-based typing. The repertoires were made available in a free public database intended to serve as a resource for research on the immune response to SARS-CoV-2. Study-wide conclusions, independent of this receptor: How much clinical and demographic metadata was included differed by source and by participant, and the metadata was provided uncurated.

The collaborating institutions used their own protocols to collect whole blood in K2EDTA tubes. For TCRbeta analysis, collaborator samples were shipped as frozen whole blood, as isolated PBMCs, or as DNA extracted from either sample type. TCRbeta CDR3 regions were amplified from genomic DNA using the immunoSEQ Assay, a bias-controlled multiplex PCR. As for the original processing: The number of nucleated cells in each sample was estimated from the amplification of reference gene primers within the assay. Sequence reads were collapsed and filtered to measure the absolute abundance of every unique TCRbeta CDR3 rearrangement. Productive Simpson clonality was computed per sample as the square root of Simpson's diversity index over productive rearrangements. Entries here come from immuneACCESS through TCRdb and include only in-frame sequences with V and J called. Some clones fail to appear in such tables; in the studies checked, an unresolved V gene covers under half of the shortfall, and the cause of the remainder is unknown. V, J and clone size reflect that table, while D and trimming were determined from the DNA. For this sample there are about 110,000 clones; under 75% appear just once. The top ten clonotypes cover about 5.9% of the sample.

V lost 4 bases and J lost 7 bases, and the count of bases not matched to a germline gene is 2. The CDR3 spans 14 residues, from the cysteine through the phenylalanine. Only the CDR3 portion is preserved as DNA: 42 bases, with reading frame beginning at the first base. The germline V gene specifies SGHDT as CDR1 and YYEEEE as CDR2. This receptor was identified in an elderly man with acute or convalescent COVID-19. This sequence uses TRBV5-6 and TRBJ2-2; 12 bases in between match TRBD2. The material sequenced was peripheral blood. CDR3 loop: CASSRLAGDGELFF. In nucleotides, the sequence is TGTGCCAGCAGCCGACTAGCGGGAGACGGGGAGCTGTTTTTT. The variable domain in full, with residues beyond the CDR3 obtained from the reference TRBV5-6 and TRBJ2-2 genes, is DAGVTQSPTHLIKTRGQQVTLRCSPKSGHDTVSWYQQALGQGPQFIFQYYEEEERQRGNFPDRFSGHQFPNYSSELNVNALLLGDSALYLCASSRLAGDGELFFGEGSRLTVL.